This TCR beta chain was observed in a study of blood T cells in healthy people across ages. It was with a sample-barcoded 5' primer and a J-beta primer mix that a second PCR of about 6 to 12 cycles was run. TCRdb re-analysed the 5' RACE reads in MiXCR, keeping a single row per CDR3 protein. This sample has 450,000 to 650,000 distinct CDR3 sequences; nearly 25% occur once, and the top ten carry under 9%. In addition, the sample was reused for a study of T cells of mothers and their children. Per that study: Maternal samples each gave over 9 million TCR beta CDR3 reads, and child samples 3 million to 3.5 million each.

This receptor was taken from a boy aged 5-17 years in good health. Material for sequencing was blood.

Here the CDR3 DNA reads TGTGCCAGCAGCTTAGCGGGAGGCCCCCCAGATACGCAGTATTTT. This translates into CASSLAGGPPDTQYF. The rearrangement links TRBV13 to TRBJ2-3, with TRBD2 identical over 7 bases. V was pared by 1 base and J by 4 bases, with 5 bases of the junction left unmatched. Germline V lookup: CDR1 PRHDT, CDR2 FYEKMQ (reference sequence). The CDR3 totals 15 residues.